This entry lists 28 T cell receptor beta chains sequenced from one sample in a study of blood T cells in healthy people across ages. A J-beta primer mix and a sample-barcoded 5' primer were used in a second PCR of about 7 to 12 cycles. TCRdb recomputed calls from the 5' RACE reads with MiXCR, one row per CDR3 protein. The sample consists of 450,000 to 700,000 distinct CDR3 sequences, 27% of them appearing once. The sequenced material came from blood. Source of these receptors: a woman in her sixties or seventies in good health.

This clonotype was observed a single time. The rearrangement links TRBV27 to TRBJ2-1; D is unclear. V shed 3 bases and J shed 6 bases, with 9 bases lying between them. The CDR3 runs to 13 residues. CDR1 is MNHEY and CDR2 is SMNVEV in the germline V gene (reference sequence). CDR3 protein: CASSFSRSNEQFF. The CDR3, as DNA: TGTGCCAGCAGTTTTTCAAGGAGCAATGAGCAGTTCTTC.

This chain uses TRBV20-1 with TRBJ2-3; 13 nucleotides agree with TRBD2. The CDR3 is 16 amino acids. CDR1 and CDR2 from the germline V gene are DFQATT and SNEGSKA (reference sequence). J lost 0 bases, V lost 4 bases, and 4 bases had no gene match. CDR3 sequence reads: CSAKGLAGTSTDTQYF. The CDR3 DNA follows: TGCAGTGCTAAGGGACTAGCGGGGACTAGCACAGATACGCAGTATTTT.

This clonotype has more than one count but fewer than ten. V is TRBV12-3 or TRBV12-4 and J is TRBJ2-7, with a tentative D call TRBD1 (6 bases). The V and J ends lost 6 bases and 5 bases respectively, with 14 bases between them. This CDR3 region has 13 residues. In DNA, the CDR3 is TGTGCCAGCAGGGAAACAGGGTTCGACGAGCAGTACTTC. Translated, it gives CASRETGFDEQYF.

The gene calls are TRBV20-1 and TRBJ1-4; D may be TRBD1 (5 bases). V lost 1 base to trimming and J lost 8 bases, with 26 bases between them. CDR3 size: 18 residues. Per the germline V gene, CDR1 is DFQATT and CDR2 is SNEGSKA (reference sequence). DNA for the CDR3: TGCAGTGCTAGAGCCGTTTCCGGGACTTCACCCACGGGGGAAAAACTGTTTTTT. It specifies CSARAVSGTSPTGEKLFF.

The rearrangement joins TRBV20-1 to TRBJ2-1, with D perhaps being TRBD1 or TRBD2 (6 bases each). Per the germline V gene, CDR1 is DFQATT and CDR2 is SNEGSKA (reference sequence). Trimming left V 6 bases short and J 0 bases short, with 12 bases between. The length of the CDR3 is 14 residues. This CDR3 reads CSAPTGASYNEQFF. In nucleotides, the CDR3 is TGCAGTGCCCCCACGGGGGCCTCCTACAATGAGCAGTTCTTC.

The rearrangement links TRBV19 to TRBJ1-5; maybe TRBD1 (6 bases). Germline CDR1 is LNHDA and CDR2 is SQIVND (reference sequence). The CDR3 is made up of 15 amino acids. With 1 base removed from V and 4 bases from J, the gap between germline ends came to 11 bases. The CDR3 bases are TGTGCCAGTAGTATAGGGTACGGACAGAATCAGCCCCAGCATTTT. This codes for CASSIGYGQNQPQHF.

The V call is TRBV29-1, the J call TRBJ2-1; TRBD1 might be the D (6 bases). Germline-derived CDR1 and CDR2 are SQVTM and ANQGSEA. The CDR3 spans 15 residues. Trimming cost V 4 bases and J 3 bases, with 16 bases left between them. CDR3: CSVARTGTFYNEQFF. The CDR3 DNA sequence: TGCAGCGTTGCCCGCACAGGGACCTTCTACAATGAGCAGTTCTTC.

This chain links TRBV7-2 with TRBJ2-5, with 10 bases matching TRBD2. V trimming: 5 bases; J trimming: 5 bases; junction bases outside the gene matches: 8. The length of the CDR3 is 15 residues. Germline V gene sequence: CDR1 SGHTA, CDR2 FQGNSA. The CDR3 sequence is CASSPSSGGLETQYF. Here the CDR3 DNA reads TGTGCCAGCAGCCCCTCTAGCGGGGGACTCGAGACCCAGTACTTC.

This sequence joins TRBV7-2 and TRBJ1-4; weak D call: TRBD1 (6 bases). Germline lookup yields CDR1 SGHTA and CDR2 FQGNSA. The V end was cut by 5 bases, the J end by 7 bases, with 11 bases between. The CDR3 has 13 amino acids. As DNA, the CDR3 is TGTGCCAGCAGCATGACAGGACTTGAAAAACTGTTTTTT. It translates to CASSMTGLEKLFF. Full variable domain (outside the CDR3, taken from reference TRBV7-2 and TRBJ1-4): GAGVSQSPSNKVTEKGKDVELRCDPISGHTALYWYRQSLGQGLEFLIYFQGNSAPDKSGLPSDRFSAERTGGSVSTLTIQRTQQEDSAVYLCASSMTGLEKLFFGSGTQLSVL.

Remarks on this clonotype: A junction end diverges from the germline sequence, so it may reflect a read error. The V gene is TRBV7-7, the J gene TRBJ1-4; the D gene is possibly TRBD1 (5 bases). There are 14 residues in the CDR3. The germline gives CDR1 SSHAT, CDR2 FNYEAQ (reference sequence). The CDR3 DNA reads TGTGCTAGCAGCTTGGGGGTTAATAATGAAAAACTGTTTTTT. It translates to CASSLGVNNEKLFF.

As DNA, the CDR3 is TGTGCTAGTGGTTTGACACAGGGAGGAGGCAATGAGCAGTTCTTC. This gives the protein CASGLTQGGGNEQFF. The chain joins TRBV12-5 to TRBJ2-1; perhaps D is TRBD1 or TRBD2 (6 bases each). Germline-derived CDR1 and CDR2 are LGHNT and FRNRAP. Deletions cut 2 bases from V and 6 bases from J, with 14 bases between. The CDR3 has 15 amino acids.

For the CDR3, the DNA is TGTGCCAGCAGTTACGGGGGCCGGCCTGGAAACACCATATATTTT. Protein sequence: CASSYGGRPGNTIYF. The chain carries TRBV6-2 or TRBV6-3 and TRBJ1-3; weak D call: TRBD1 (6 bases). The CDR3 runs to 15 residues. The germline V and J ends were trimmed by 2 bases and 2 bases, with 10 bases remaining between them. Germline V gives CDR1 MNHEY, CDR2 SVGEGT.

V usage is TRBV5-8 and J usage is TRBJ1-6, with D possibly matching TRBD1 (5 bases). V was clipped by 0 bases and J by 7 bases, with 11 bases between them. CDR1 and CDR2 (germline): SGHTS, YDEGEE. The CDR3 runs 15 residues. The CDR3 is CASSLAGGWNSPLHF. CDR3 nucleotide sequence: TGTGCCAGCAGCTTGGCGGGGGGATGGAATTCACCCCTCCACTTT.

This sequence joins TRBV3-1 and TRBJ2-5; maybe TRBD1 (6 bases). The J call may be incorrect, as the DNA end agrees better with TRBJ2-7. The CDR3 length is 13 residues. Germline V lookup: CDR1 LGHDT, CDR2 YNNKEL (reference sequence). The CDR3 DNA sequence: TGTGCCAGCAAGGGACACCTTTCTCCCGAGCAGTACTTC. This sequence encodes CASKGHLSPEQYF.

V is TRBV5-6 and J is TRBJ2-7; weak D call: TRBD1 (6 bases). CDR1 SGHDT and CDR2 YYEEEE come from the germline V gene. V lost 2 bases and J 2 bases, leaving 14 bases between the germline ends. CDR3 length: 15 amino acids. The CDR3 spells CASSFDRRRTYEQYF. The CDR3 bases are TGTGCCAGCAGCTTCGACAGGAGGCGTACCTACGAGCAGTACTTC.

The rearrangement joins TRBV6-6 to TRBJ1-6; the match to TRBD1 covers 10 bases. The CDR3 totals 15 residues. The J segment lost 9 bases and the V segment lost 6 bases, leaving 8 bases of the junction unmatched. Germline assignment: CDR1 MNHNY and CDR2 SVGAGI (reference sequence). CDR3 sequence: CASRLGDRGSSPLHF. CDR3 DNA: TGTGCCAGCAGGCTTGGGGACAGGGGTTCTTCACCCCTCCACTTT.

This clonotype has more than one count but fewer than ten. The chain couples TRBV24-1 to TRBJ2-5, with 12 bases aligning to TRBD1. The end of the DNA is better explained by TRBJ2-1, so the J call may be wrong. CDR1 is KGHDR and CDR2 is SFDVKD in the germline V gene. There are 16 residues in the CDR3. CDR3 sequence (DNA): TGTGCCACCAGTGATCCCGGGACAGGGGGCGCGGGTGAGCAGTTCTTC. Its protein product is CATSDPGTGGAGEQFF.

This clonotype was counted only a few times. V is TRBV4-3 and J is TRBJ2-5; 10 bases map to TRBD2. The V segment lost 0 bases and the J segment 5 bases; nucleotides outside the gene matches: 6. This CDR3 has 16 amino acids. Germline lookup yields CDR1 LGHNA and CDR2 YSLEER. CDR3 bases: TGCGCCAGCAGCCAAGATTACCTAGCGGGGGTTGAGACCCAGTACTTC. This encodes CASSQDYLAGVETQYF.

J is TRBJ1-1 and V is TRBV12-3 or TRBV12-4; D gene uncertain. Deletions cut 6 bases from V and 5 bases from J, with 13 bases between. The CDR3 is 13 residues long. The DNA for the CDR3 is TGTGCCAGCAGACTCACCCCAACTACTGAAGCTTTCTTT. It yields the protein CASRLTPTTEAFF.

The sample holds a few counts of this clonotype. This sequence joins TRBV6-5 and TRBJ1-5; no definite D call. Germline CDR1 reads MNHEY; CDR2 reads SVGAGI. Trimming stripped 6 bases from V and 2 bases from J, with 8 bases between. There are 13 residues in the CDR3. As DNA, the CDR3 is TGTGCCAGCAGATTCGACGGCAATCAGCCCCAGCATTTT. Translating gives CASRFDGNQPQHF.

This chain joins TRBV7-2 and TRBJ2-3; D gene ambiguous. CDR3 size: 15 residues. The germline gives CDR1 SGHTA, CDR2 FQGNSA. V was cut by 2 bases and J by 2 bases, with 11 bases left in between. CDR3 nucleotides: TGTGCCAGCAGCTTATTGGTCAGCTCCACAGATACGCAGTATTTT. Protein: CASSLLVSSTDTQYF.

This clonotype has a handful of counts. V is TRBV20-1 and J is TRBJ1-5, with D tentatively TRBD1 (5 bases). Trimming shortened V by 8 bases and J by 0 bases, and 17 bases separated the two germline ends. The CDR3 contains 15 residues. The germline V gene encodes CDR1 DFQATT and CDR2 SNEGSKA (reference sequence). CDR3 coding DNA: TGCAGTACTACCGGGACGTCAGGTAGCAATCAGCCCCAGCATTTT. Amino acid sequence: CSTTGTSGSNQPQHF.

This chain uses TRBV2 with TRBJ1-2; D remains ambiguous. V gave up 3 bases and J gave up 7 bases, with 6 bases separating them. The CDR3 loop spans 11 amino acids. CDR1 and CDR2 from the germline V gene are SNHLY and FYNNEI. Here the CDR3 DNA reads TGTGCCAGCAGTGAGGGCTCTGGCTACACCTTC. Translation gives CASSEGSGYTF.

V and J are TRBV11-2 and TRBJ2-1; D is possibly TRBD2 (7 bases). Trimming stripped 8 bases from V and 4 bases from J, with 21 bases between. Per the germline V gene, CDR1 is SGHAT and CDR2 is FQNNGV. This CDR3 spans 16 amino acids. The CDR3 DNA reads as TGTGCCAGCGGCGTCCCGGGGGGCCTCATGTACAATGAGCAGTTCTTC. As protein: CASGVPGGLMYNEQFF.

CDR3 sequence (DNA): TGCAGTGCTAGACTTCACCAGGGGTATTCCTATGGCTACACCTTC. The encoded protein is CSARLHQGYSYGYTF. The chain couples TRBV20-1 to TRBJ1-2; D may be TRBD1 (6 bases). Trimming took off 2 bases at V and 4 bases at J, with 17 bases between the two ends. CDR1 DFQATT and CDR2 SNEGSKA come from the germline V gene (reference sequence). This CDR3 contains 15 residues.

By sample fraction, this clonotype is medium-sized (0.01 to 0.1%). The genes are TRBV4-3 and TRBJ2-1, with no clear D. Deletions cut 1 base from V and 7 bases from J, with 5 bases between. The germline gives CDR1 LGHNA, CDR2 YSLEER. This CDR3 has 12 residues. This CDR3 reads CASSQARNEQFF. The CDR3, as DNA: TGCGCCAGCAGCCAAGCCAGGAATGAGCAGTTCTTC.

This clonotype came up a few times. The rearrangement links TRBV4-3 to TRBJ2-7; 10 nucleotides line up with TRBD2. The ends lost 4 bases at V and 2 bases at J; junction bases unmatched: 8. The germline gives CDR1 LGHNA, CDR2 YSLEER. The CDR3 consists of 16 residues. CDR3 sequence reads: CASSLGSGGAPYEQYF. In DNA form, the CDR3 reads TGCGCCAGCAGCCTGGGCAGCGGGGGGGCCCCCTACGAGCAGTACTTC.

This chain connects TRBV7-2 to TRBJ2-7, with D possibly matching TRBD1 (6 bases). V was shortened by 1 base and J by 3 bases, with 10 bases between the two germline ends. This CDR3 is built from 14 residues. Germline CDR1 SGHTA, CDR2 FQGNSA. The CDR3 loop reads CASSLVGGHYEQYV. The CDR3 DNA is TGTGCCAGCAGCTTAGTTGGGGGCCACTACGAGCAGTACGTC.